This T cell receptor beta chain appears in the sequencing data of a study of cytomegalovirus exposure and HLA in healthy donors. Donors counted as nominally healthy when sampled, yet unrecorded immune exposures were likely. Primers included in the PCR were 60 Vbeta and 13 Jbeta primers. The method was immunoSEQ multiplex PCR; TCRdb's version includes in-frame clones alone and lacks a portion of them. The table includes some 100,000 clones, approximately 80% detected once. On this clone: Antigen unknown.

Study results and limitations: TCR association rates varied by HLA locus in a later analysis, with DRB1 highest and HLA-C lowest. It was assumed in the presence/absence analyses that sequencing depth was roughly uniform across donors. Associated with cytomegalovirus, according to the listing, were around 160 TCR beta chains.

The germline V gene encodes CDR1 MNHEY and CDR2 SVGAGI. The CDR3 runs to 15 residues. Trimming left V 4 bases short and J 6 bases short, with 18 bases between. This receptor was obtained from a male donor in good health and CMV-seropositive. The sequenced sample consisted of PBMCs. The chain carries TRBV6-5 and TRBJ1-2; D remains ambiguous. This chain's CDR3 is CASSSHPYETNGYTF. CDR3 coding DNA: TGTGCCAGCAGTTCCCATCCTTATGAGACAAATGGCTACACCTTC.